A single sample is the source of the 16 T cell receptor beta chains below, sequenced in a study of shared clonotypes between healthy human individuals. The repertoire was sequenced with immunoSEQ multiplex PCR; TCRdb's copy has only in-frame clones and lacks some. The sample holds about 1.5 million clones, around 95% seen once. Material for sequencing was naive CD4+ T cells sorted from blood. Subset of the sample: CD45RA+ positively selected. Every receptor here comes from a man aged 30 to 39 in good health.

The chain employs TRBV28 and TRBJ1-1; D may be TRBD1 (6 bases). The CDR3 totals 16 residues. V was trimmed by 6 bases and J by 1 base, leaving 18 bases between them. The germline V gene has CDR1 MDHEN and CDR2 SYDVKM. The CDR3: CASRKPRGRENTEAFF. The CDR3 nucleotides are TGTGCCAGCAGAAAGCCCCGGGGGCGGGAGAACACTGAAGCTTTCTTT.

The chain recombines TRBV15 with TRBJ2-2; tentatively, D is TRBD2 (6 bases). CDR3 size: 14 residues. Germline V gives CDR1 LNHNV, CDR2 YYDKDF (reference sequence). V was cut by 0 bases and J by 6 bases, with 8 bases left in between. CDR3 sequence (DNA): TGTGCCACCAGCAGAGATGGAGGGTCCGGGGAGCTGTTTTTT. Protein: CATSRDGGSGELFF.

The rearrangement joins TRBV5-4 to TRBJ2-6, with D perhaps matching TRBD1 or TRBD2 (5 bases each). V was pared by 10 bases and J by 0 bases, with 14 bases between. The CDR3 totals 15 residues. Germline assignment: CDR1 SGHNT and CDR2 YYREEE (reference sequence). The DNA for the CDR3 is TGTGCCTTGTCGAAGGGGAGCTCTGGGGCCAACGTCCTGACTTTC. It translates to CALSKGSSGANVLTF.

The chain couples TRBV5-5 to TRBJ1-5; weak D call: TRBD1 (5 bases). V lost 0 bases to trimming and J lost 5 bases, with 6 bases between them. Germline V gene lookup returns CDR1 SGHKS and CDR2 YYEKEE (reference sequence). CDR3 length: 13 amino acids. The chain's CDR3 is CASSLGRDQPQHF. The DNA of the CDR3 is TGTGCCAGCAGCTTGGGCAGGGATCAGCCCCAGCATTTT. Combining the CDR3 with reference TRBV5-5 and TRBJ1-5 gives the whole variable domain DAGVTQSPTHLIKTRGQQVTLRCSPISGHKSVSWYQQVLGQGPQFIFQYYEKEERGRGNFPDRFSARQFPNYSSELNVNALLLGDSALYLCASSLGRDQPQHFGDGTRLSIL.

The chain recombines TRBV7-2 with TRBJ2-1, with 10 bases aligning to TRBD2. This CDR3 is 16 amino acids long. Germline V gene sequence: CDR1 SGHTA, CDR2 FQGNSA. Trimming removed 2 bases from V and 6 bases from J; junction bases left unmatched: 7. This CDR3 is CASSLRWSGRVNEQFF. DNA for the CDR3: TGTGCCAGCAGCTTACGCTGGAGCGGGAGGGTCAATGAGCAGTTCTTC.

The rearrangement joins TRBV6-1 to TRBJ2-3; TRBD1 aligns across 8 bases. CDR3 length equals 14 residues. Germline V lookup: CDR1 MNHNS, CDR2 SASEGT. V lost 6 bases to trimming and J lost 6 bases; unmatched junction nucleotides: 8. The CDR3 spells CASRAGGDEDTQYF. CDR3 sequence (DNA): TGTGCCAGCAGGGCAGGGGGCGATGAGGATACGCAGTATTTT.

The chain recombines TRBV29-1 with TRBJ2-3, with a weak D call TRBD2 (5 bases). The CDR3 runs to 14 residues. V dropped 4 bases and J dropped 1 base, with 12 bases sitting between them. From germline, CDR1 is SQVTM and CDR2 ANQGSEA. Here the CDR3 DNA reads TGCAGCGTTGCCAGCGGATACCGCACAGATACGCAGTATTTT. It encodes CSVASGYRTDTQYF.

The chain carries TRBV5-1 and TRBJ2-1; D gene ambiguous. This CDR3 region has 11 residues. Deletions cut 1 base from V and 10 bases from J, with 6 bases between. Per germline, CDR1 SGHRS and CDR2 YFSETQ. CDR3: CASSLTTEQFF. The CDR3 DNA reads TGCGCCAGCAGCTTGACTACCGAGCAGTTCTTC.

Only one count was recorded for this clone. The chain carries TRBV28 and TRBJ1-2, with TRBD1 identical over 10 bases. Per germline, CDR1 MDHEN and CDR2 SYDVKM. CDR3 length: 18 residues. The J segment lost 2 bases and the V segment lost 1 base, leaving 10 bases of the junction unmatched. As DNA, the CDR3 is TGTGCCAGCAGTTTATTATTAAGGGGGACAGGGGTCAACTATGGCTACACCTTC. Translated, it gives CASSLLLRGTGVNYGYTF.

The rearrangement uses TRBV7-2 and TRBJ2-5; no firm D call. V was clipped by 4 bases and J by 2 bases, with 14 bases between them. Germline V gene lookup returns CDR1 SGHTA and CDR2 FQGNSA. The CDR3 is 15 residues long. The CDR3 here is CASSSSPAAQETQYF. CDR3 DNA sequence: TGTGCCAGCAGCTCCTCTCCCGCGGCTCAAGAGACCCAGTACTTC.

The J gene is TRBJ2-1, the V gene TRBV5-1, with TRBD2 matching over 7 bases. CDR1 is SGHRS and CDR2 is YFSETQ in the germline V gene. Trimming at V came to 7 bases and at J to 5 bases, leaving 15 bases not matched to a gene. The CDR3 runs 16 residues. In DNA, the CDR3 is TGCGCCAGCTGGGTCCATCCAGCGGGACTCAACAATGAGCAGTTCTTC. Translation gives CASWVHPAGLNNEQFF.

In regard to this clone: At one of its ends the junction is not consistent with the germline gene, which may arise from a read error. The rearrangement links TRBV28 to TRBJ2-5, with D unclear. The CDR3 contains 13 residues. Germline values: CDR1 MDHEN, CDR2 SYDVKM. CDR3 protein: CASGRKVGETQYF. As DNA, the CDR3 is TGTGCCAGCGGACGGAAGGTCGGAGAGACTCAGTACTTC.

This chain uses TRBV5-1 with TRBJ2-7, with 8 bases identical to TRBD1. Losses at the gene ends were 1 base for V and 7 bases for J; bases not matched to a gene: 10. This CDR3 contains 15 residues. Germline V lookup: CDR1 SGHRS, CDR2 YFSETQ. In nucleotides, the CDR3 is TGCGCCAGCAGCTTGAAGTCCCAGGGGGCAAGGGAGCAGTACTTC. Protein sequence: CASSLKSQGAREQYF. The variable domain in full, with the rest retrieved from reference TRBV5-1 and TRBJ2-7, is KAGVTQTPRYLIKTRGQQVTLSCSPISGHRSVSWYQQTPGQGLQFLFEYFSETQRNKGNFPGRFSGRQFSNSRSEMNVSTLELGDSALYLCASSLKSQGAREQYFGPGTRLTVT.

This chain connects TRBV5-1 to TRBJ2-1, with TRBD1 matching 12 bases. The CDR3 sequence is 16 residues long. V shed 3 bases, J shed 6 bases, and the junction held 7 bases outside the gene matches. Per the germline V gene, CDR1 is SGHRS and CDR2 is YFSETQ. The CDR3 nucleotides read TGCGCCAGCAGCTGGCTGCCGGGACAGGGGGCCAATGAGCAGTTCTTC. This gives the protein CASSWLPGQGANEQFF.

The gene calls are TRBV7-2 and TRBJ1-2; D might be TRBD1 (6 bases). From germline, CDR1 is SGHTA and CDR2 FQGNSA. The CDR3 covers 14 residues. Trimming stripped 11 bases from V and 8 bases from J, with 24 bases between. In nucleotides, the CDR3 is TGTGCCTCAGTCACAGGGCCAGTATCGGGAGGCTACACCTTC. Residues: CASVTGPVSGGYTF.

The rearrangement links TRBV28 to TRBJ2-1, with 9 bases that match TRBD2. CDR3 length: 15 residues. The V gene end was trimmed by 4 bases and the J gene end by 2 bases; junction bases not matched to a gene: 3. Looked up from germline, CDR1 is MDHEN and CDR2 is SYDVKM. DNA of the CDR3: TGTGCCAGCAGTTCTCTAGCGGGAACCTACAATGAGCAGTTCTTC. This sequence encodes CASSSLAGTYNEQFF.